Below are 18 T cell receptor beta chains sequenced from a single sample in a study of post-analysis software for immune sequencing data. The TCR beta cDNA libraries contained unique molecular identifiers. TCRdb ran MiXCR on the PCR reads and lists one entry per CDR3 protein. This sample has about 260,000 distinct CDR3 sequences; 36% occur once, and the top ten carry approximately 4.6%. Study outcomes and limitations: Higher frequency in patients than in controls was seen for roughly 5 TRBV segments, with TRBV5-6, TRBV5-1 and TRBV20-1 among them.

These receptors lack a known antigen. Sequencing input: blood. The receptors originated from a girl aged 10-17 years with multiple sclerosis.

The chain carries TRBV29-1 and TRBJ1-2, with D possibly being TRBD1 (6 bases). The V end was cut by 2 bases, the J end by 4 bases, with 14 bases between. The CDR3 spans 14 residues. Germline V CDR1 and CDR2: SQVTM, ANQGSEA. The CDR3: CSVEYREESYGYTF. DNA of the CDR3: TGCAGCGTTGAATACAGGGAAGAGAGCTATGGCTACACCTTC.

This clonotype has a count of ten or more. The rearrangement links TRBV6-5 to TRBJ1-1, with D possibly TRBD1 on 5 matching bases. The CDR3 runs 12 residues. The germline V and J ends were trimmed by 4 bases and 11 bases, with 14 bases remaining between them. From germline, CDR1 is MNHEY and CDR2 SVGAGI. CDR3 DNA: TGTGCCAGCAGTTTCCCGGAAGGGGAGGCTTTCTTT. Its translation is CASSFPEGEAFF.

This clonotype was found a few times. This chain joins TRBV28 and TRBJ1-2; D might be TRBD1 (6 bases). CDR3 size: 15 residues. Germline V gene lookup returns CDR1 MDHEN and CDR2 SYDVKM. Trimming pared 1 base from V and 4 bases from J, leaving 13 bases between. CDR3 amino acids: CASSLLNREGYGYTF. The CDR3 DNA follows: TGTGCCAGCAGTTTATTGAACAGGGAGGGCTATGGCTACACCTTC.

This clonotype was seen a handful of times. This may be a read error: a much more frequent sequence differs by one nucleotide. This sequence joins TRBV4-1 and TRBJ2-3; TRBD1 or TRBD2 may be the D gene (5 bases each). CDR1 and CDR2 (germline): MGHRA, YSYEKL. The CDR3 runs to 17 residues. V was cut by 1 base and J by 2 bases, with 16 bases left in between. The CDR3 coding sequence is TGCGCCAGCAGCCAAGGAATTTGGGACGGAGACACAGATACGCAGTATTTT. The encoded protein is CASSQGIWDGDTDTQYF.

This clonotype was seen a few times. The chain couples TRBV7-9 to TRBJ1-1, with D unresolved. Germline assignment: CDR1 SEHNR and CDR2 FQNEAQ (reference sequence). The V and J ends lost 6 bases and 10 bases respectively, with 21 bases between them. The CDR3 spans 14 residues. CDR3 bases: TGTGCCAGCAGTCTCCCCGGGAAAGGTGACCGAGCTTTCTTT. Its translation: CASSLPGKGDRAFF. Together with reference TRBV7-9 and TRBJ1-1, the CDR3 gives the full variable domain: DTGVSQNPRHKITKRGQNVTFRCDPISEHNRLYWYRQTLGQGPEFLTYFQNEAQLEKSRLLSDRFSAERPKGSFSTLEIQRTEQGDSAMYLCASSLPGKGDRAFFGQGTRLTVV.

As for this clonotype: A much larger clone differs from this one at a single base, so this may be a read error. No conserved phenylalanine or tryptophan ends this CDR3, so it is likely a read error. V usage is TRBV20-1 and J usage is TRBJ2-3, with 7 bases lining up with TRBD2. This CDR3 has 17 amino acids. From germline, CDR1 is DFQATT and CDR2 SNEGSKA (reference sequence). Trimming at V came to 3 bases and at J to 0 bases, leaving 12 bases not matched to a gene. The CDR3 spells CSARLGGGLPSTDTQYC. CDR3 coding DNA: TGCAGTGCTAGGCTAGGCGGGGGATTACCTAGCACAGATACGCAGTATTGT.

The rearrangement uses TRBV20-1 and TRBJ2-3, with 7 positions matching TRBD2. The CDR3 sequence is 14 residues long. After removal of 6 bases from V and 0 bases from J, the junction contained 6 bases not matched to a gene. Germline CDR1 reads DFQATT; CDR2 reads SNEGSKA (reference sequence). CDR3 loop: CSAPGLPSTDTQYF. The DNA for the CDR3 is TGCAGTGCCCCGGGACTACCAAGCACAGATACGCAGTATTTT.

A word on this clonotype: Mismatch with germline at one junction end may stem from a read error. The rearrangement joins TRBV27 to TRBJ2-5; 10 positions match TRBD1. Germline V gene lookup returns CDR1 MNHEY and CDR2 SMNVEV (reference sequence). The CDR3 is 15 residues long. This chain's CDR3 is CASSLRDRGLDEQYF. In DNA, the CDR3 is TGTGCCAGTAGTTTAAGGGACAGGGGTTTGGATGAGCAGTACTTC.

This clonotype came up many times. The rearrangement links TRBV6-5 to TRBJ1-1, with D possibly being TRBD1 (5 bases). Germline V lookup: CDR1 MNHEY, CDR2 SVGAGI. The ends were cut back, 7 bases at V and 4 bases at J, with 16 bases in the middle. The CDR3 is made up of 14 amino acids. CDR3 amino acids: CASTHRGLGTEAFF. DNA of the CDR3: TGTGCCAGCACCCACCGGGGCCTGGGCACTGAAGCTTTCTTT.

This chain connects TRBV21-1 to TRBJ1-2. TRBV21-1 constitutes a pseudogene. The CDR3 is 15 residues long. The CDR3 spells CASSIQPVPSYGYTF. The CDR3 DNA is TGTGCCAGCAGCATCCAACCGGTTCCCAGCTATGGCTACACCTTC.

This clonotype has at least ten counts. V is TRBV5-1 and J is TRBJ2-5; perhaps TRBD2 as D (6 bases). Deletions cut 4 bases from V and 5 bases from J, with 15 bases between. The CDR3 spans 14 residues. The germline V gene has CDR1 SGHRS and CDR2 YFSETQ. CDR3 residues: CASSPRDSGETQYF. The CDR3 nucleotides read TGCGCCAGCAGCCCTCGGGACTCTGGGGAGACCCAGTACTTC. Full variable domain (rest looked up from reference TRBV5-1 and TRBJ2-5): KAGVTQTPRYLIKTRGQQVTLSCSPISGHRSVSWYQQTPGQGLQFLFEYFSETQRNKGNFPGRFSGRQFSNSRSEMNVSTLELGDSALYLCASSPRDSGETQYFGPGTRLLVL.

DNA for the CDR3: TGTGCCAGCAGTGGGGCAGGGACGAACTATGGCTACACCTTC. Translating it yields CASSGAGTNYGYTF. The rearrangement uses TRBV13 and TRBJ1-2, with D possibly matching TRBD1 (5 bases). The V end was cut by 6 bases, the J end by 2 bases, with 13 bases between. Germline values: CDR1 PRHDT, CDR2 FYEKMQ (reference sequence). This CDR3 spans 14 amino acids.

The chain has TRBV27 and TRBJ1-1; D perhaps matches TRBD1 (6 bases). CDR3 size: 16 residues. V was trimmed by 2 bases and J by 5 bases, leaving 18 bases between them. Germline CDR1 reads MNHEY; CDR2 reads SMNVEV (reference sequence). The CDR3 spells CASSLRTGKLGTEAFF. The CDR3, as DNA: TGTGCCAGCAGTTTAAGAACAGGGAAATTGGGGACTGAAGCTTTCTTT.

This rearrangement joins TRBV19 to TRBJ1-5, with TRBD1 as a possible D gene (6 bases). V lost 5 bases to trimming and J lost 2 bases, with 10 bases between them. The CDR3 length is 14 residues. Germline values: CDR1 LNHDA, CDR2 SQIVND (reference sequence). CDR3 sequence (DNA): TGTGCCAGTAGTCACAGGGAACGCAATCAGCCCCAGCATTTT. As protein: CASSHRERNQPQHF. Full variable domain (outside the CDR3, taken from reference TRBV19 and TRBJ1-5): DGGITQSPKYLFRKEGQNVTLSCEQNLNHDAMYWYRQDPGQGLRLIYYSQIVNDFQKGDIAEGYSVSREKKESFPLTVTSAQKNPTAFYLCASSHRERNQPQHFGDGTRLSIL.

This clonotype showed up many times. The CDR3 bases are TGTGCCAGCAGCCTACAAGACCCCCGCGGCATTCAGTACTTC. Protein: CASSLQDPRGIQYF. The genes are TRBV28 and TRBJ2-4; D unresolved. V shed 6 bases and J shed 9 bases, with 18 bases lying between them. Germline V lookup: CDR1 MDHEN, CDR2 SYDVKM. The CDR3 covers 14 residues.

This clonotype appeared many times. J is TRBJ2-7 and V is TRBV7-9; 7 bases align to TRBD1. The CDR3 has 11 amino acids. V gave up 6 bases and J gave up 6 bases; unmatched junction bases: 2. Germline CDR1 and CDR2: SEHNR and FQNEAQ (reference sequence). The CDR3 nucleotides read TGTGCCAGCAGTCGGGACAGCGAGCAGTACTTC. Encoded protein: CASSRDSEQYF.

This clonotype was seen a few times. The V and J genes are TRBV5-1 and TRBJ2-2; D gene uncertain. Germline CDR1 is SGHRS and CDR2 is YFSETQ. The CDR3 has 11 amino acids. V was pared by 5 bases and J by 6 bases, with 5 bases between. CDR3 coding DNA: TGCGCCAGCAGTAGACCCGGGGAGCTGTTTTTT. It specifies CASSRPGELFF.

On this clonotype: A clone one base away is much larger, so this may be a read error. Here the CDR3 DNA reads TGTGCCAGCGGTTTAGATCAGCGGGGAAAGACAGATACGCAGTATTTT. Encoded protein: CASGLDQRGKTDTQYF. The chain employs TRBV12-3 or TRBV12-4 and TRBJ2-3; 7 bases fit TRBD2. There are 16 residues in the CDR3.